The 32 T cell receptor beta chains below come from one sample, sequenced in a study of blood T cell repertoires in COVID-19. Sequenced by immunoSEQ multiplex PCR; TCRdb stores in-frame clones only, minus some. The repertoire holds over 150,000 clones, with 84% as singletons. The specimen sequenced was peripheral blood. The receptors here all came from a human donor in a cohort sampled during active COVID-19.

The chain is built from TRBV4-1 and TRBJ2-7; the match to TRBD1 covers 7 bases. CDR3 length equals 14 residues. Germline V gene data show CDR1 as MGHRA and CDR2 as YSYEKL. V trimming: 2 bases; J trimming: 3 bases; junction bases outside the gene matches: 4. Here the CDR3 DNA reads TGCGCCAGCAGCCAAACGACAGGGAACTACGAGCAGTACTTC. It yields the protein CASSQTTGNYEQYF.

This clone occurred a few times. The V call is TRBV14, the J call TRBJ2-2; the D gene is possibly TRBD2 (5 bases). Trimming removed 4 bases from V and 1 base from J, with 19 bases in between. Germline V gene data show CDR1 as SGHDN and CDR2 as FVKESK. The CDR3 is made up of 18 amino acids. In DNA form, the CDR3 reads TGTGCCAGCAGCCCAAGGCGCCTAGCCGGAATGAACACCGGGGAGCTGTTTTTT. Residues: CASSPRRLAGMNTGELFF.

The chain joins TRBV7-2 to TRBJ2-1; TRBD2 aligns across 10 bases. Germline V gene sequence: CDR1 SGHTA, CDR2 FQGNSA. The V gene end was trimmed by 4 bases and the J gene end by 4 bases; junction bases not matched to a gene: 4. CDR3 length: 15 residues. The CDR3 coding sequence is TGTGCCAGCAGCTCCCTAGCGGGAGTATACAATGAGCAGTTCTTC. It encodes CASSSLAGVYNEQFF. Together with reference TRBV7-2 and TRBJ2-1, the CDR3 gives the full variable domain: GAGVSQSPSNKVTEKGKDVELRCDPISGHTALYWYRQSLGQGLEFLIYFQGNSAPDKSGLPSDRFSAERTGGSVSTLTIQRTQQEDSAVYLCASSSLAGVYNEQFFGPGTRLTVL.

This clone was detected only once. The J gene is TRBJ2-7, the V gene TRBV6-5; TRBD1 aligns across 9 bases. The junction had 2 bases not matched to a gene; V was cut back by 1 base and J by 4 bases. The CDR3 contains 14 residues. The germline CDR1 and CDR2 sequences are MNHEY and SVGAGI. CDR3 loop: CASSYLDRGYEQYF. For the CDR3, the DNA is TGTGCCAGCAGTTACTTGGACAGGGGATACGAGCAGTACTTC.

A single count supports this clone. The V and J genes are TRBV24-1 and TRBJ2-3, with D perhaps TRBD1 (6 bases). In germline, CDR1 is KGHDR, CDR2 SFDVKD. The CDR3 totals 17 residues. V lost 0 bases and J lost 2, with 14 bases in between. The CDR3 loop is CATSDLSAGTITDTQYF. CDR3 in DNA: TGTGCCACCAGTGATTTGTCAGCCGGGACAATCACAGATACGCAGTATTTT.

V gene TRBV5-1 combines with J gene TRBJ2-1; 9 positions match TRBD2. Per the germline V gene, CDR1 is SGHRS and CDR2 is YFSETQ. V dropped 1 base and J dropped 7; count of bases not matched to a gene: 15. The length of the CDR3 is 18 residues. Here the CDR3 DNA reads TGCGCCAGCAGCTTGCCTTATCAGCGGGGGGACCGGGAGAATGAGCAGTTCTTC. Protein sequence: CASSLPYQRGDRENEQFF.

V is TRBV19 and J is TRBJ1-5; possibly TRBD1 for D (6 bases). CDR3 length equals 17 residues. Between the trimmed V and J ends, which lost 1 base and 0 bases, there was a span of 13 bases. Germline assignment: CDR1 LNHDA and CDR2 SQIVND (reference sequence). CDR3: CASSIGGFRGSNQPQHF. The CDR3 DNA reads TGTGCCAGTAGTATAGGGGGGTTCAGGGGTAGCAATCAGCCCCAGCATTTT.

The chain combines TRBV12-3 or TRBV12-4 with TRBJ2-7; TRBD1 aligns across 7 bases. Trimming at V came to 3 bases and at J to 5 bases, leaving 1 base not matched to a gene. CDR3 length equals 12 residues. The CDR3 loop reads CASSLDRHEQYF. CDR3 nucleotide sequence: TGTGCCAGCAGTTTGGACAGGCACGAGCAGTACTTC.

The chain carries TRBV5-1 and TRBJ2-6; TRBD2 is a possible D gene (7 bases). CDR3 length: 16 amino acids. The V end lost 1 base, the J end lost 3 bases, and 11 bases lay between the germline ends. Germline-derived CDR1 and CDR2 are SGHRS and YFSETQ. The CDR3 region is CASSLRGAGGANVLTF. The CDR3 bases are TGCGCCAGCAGCTTGCGGGGGGCCGGTGGGGCCAACGTCCTGACTTTC.

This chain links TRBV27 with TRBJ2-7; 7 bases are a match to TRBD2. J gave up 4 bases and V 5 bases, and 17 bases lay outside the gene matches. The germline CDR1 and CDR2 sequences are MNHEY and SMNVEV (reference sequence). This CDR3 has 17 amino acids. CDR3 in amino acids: CASSPLRAGSWSYEQYF. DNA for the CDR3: TGTGCCAGCAGTCCTCTCCGAGCGGGATCCTGGTCTTACGAGCAGTACTTC.

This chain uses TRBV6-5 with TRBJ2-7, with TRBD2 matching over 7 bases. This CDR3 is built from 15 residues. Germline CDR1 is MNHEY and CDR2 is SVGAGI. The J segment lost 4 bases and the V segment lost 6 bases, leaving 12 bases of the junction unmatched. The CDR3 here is CASSPVAGASYEQYF. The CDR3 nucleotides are TGTGCCAGCAGCCCCGTGGCGGGAGCGTCTTACGAGCAGTACTTC.

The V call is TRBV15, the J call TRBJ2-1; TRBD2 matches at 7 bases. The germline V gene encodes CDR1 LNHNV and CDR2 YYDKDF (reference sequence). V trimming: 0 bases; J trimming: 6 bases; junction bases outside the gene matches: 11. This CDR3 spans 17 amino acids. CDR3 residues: CATSRDRAGVKSNEQFF. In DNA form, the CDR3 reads TGTGCCACCAGCAGAGATCGGGCGGGGGTAAAATCCAATGAGCAGTTCTTC.

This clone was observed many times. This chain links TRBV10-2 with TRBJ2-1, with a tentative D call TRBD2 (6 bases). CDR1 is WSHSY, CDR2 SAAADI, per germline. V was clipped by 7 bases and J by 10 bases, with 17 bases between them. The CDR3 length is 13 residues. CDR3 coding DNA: TGCGCCAGCACTCCTAGCGTGGCAGGCGAGCAGTTCTTC. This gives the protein CASTPSVAGEQFF.

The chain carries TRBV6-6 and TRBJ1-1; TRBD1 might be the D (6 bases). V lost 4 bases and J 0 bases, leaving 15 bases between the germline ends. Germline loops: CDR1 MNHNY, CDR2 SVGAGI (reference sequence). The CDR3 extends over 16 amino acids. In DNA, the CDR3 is TGTGCCAGCAGTTCGACAGGACTCGTGCTGAACACTGAAGCTTTCTTT. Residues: CASSSTGLVLNTEAFF.

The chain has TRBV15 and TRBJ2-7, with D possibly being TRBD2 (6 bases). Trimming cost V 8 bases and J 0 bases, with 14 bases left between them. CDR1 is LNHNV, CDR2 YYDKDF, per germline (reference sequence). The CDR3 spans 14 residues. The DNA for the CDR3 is TGTGCCACCTCCTTGATGCGGGACTCCTACGAGCAGTACTTC. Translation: CATSLMRDSYEQYF.

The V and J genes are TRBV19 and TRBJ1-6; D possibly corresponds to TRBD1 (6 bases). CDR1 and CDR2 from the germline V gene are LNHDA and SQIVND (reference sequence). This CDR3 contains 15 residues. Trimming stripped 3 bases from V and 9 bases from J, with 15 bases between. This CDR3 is CASSMDGGQGSPLHF. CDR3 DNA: TGTGCCAGTAGTATGGACGGGGGGCAGGGTTCACCCCTCCACTTT.

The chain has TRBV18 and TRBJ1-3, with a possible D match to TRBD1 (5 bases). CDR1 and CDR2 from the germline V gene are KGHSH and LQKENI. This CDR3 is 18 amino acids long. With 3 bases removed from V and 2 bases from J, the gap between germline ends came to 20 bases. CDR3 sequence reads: CASSPRGTLSSPGNTIYF. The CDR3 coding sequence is TGTGCCAGCTCACCCCGGGGGACCCTCTCGTCTCCTGGAAACACCATATATTTT.

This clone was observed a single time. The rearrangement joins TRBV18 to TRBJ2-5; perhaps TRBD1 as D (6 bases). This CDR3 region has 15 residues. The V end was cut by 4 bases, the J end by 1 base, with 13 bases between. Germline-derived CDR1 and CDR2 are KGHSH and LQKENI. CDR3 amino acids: CASSRTGSIQETQYF. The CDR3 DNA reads TGTGCCAGCTCACGCACAGGGAGTATCCAAGAGACCCAGTACTTC.

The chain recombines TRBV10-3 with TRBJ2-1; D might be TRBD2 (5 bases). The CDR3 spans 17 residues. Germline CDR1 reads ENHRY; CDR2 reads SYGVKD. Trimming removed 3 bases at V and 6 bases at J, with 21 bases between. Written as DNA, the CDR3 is TGTGCCATCAGTGACGGGCAGCTAACGGTCGCGGGCAATGAGCAGTTCTTC. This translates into CAISDGQLTVAGNEQFF.

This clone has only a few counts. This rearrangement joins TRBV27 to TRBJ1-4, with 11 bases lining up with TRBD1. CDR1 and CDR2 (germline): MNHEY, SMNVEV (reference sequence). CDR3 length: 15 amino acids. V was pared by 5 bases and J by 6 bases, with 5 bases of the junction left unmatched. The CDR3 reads CASSPRTGGYEKLFF. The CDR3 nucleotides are TGTGCCAGCAGTCCCCGGACAGGGGGCTATGAAAAACTGTTTTTT.

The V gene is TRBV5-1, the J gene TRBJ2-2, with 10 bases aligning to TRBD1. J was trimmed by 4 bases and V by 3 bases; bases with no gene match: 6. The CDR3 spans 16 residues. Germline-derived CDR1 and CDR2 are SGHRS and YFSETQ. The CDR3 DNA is TGCGCCAGCAGCTCGGCTAGGGACAGGGGCACCGGGGAGCTGTTTTTT. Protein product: CASSSARDRGTGELFF.

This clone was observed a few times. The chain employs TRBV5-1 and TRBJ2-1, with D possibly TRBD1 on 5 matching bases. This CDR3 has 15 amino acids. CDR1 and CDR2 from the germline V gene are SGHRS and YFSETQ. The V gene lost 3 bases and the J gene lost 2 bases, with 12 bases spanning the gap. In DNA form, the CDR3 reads TGCGCCAGCAGCTGGGGCAGGGCAACCTACAATGAGCAGTTCTTC. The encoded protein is CASSWGRATYNEQFF.

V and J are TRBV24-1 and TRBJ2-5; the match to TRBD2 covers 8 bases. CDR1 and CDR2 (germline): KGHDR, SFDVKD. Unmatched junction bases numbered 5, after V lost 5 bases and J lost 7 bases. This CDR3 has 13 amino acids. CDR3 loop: CATSVRTSSTQYF. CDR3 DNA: TGTGCCACCAGTGTCAGGACTAGCTCGACCCAGTACTTC.

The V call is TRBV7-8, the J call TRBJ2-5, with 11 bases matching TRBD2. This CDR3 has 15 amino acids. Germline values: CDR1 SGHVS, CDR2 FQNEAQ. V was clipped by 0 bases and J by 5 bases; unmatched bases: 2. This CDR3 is CASSLAPSGRETQYF. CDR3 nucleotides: TGTGCCAGCAGCTTAGCGCCTAGCGGGAGGGAGACCCAGTACTTC.

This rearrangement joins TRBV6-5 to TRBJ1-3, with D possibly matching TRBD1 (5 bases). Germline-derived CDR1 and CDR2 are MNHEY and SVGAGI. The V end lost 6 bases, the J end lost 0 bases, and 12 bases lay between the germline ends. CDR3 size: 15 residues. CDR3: CASRTATSSGNTIYF. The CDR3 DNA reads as TGTGCCAGCAGGACAGCGACGAGCTCTGGAAACACCATATATTTT.

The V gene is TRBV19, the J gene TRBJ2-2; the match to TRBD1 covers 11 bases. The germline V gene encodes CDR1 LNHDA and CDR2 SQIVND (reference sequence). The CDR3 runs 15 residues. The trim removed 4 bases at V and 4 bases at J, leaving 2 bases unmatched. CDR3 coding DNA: TGTGCCAGTAGTACCGGGACAGGGGGCACCGGGGAGCTGTTTTTT. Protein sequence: CASSTGTGGTGELFF.

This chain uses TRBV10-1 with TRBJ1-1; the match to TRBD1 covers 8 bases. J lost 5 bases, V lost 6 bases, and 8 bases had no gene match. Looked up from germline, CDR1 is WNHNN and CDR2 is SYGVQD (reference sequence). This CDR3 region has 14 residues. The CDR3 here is CASRGGQEGTEAFF. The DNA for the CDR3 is TGCGCCAGCAGGGGGGGACAGGAAGGTACTGAAGCTTTCTTT.

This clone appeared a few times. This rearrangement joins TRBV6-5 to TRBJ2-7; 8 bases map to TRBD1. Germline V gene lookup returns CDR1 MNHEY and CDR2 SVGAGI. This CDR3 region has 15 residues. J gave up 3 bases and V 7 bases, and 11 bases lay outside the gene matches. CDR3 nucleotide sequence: TGTGCCAGCACCGGGCAGGGGGCTCTGGGCTACGAGCAGTACTTC. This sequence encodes CASTGQGALGYEQYF.

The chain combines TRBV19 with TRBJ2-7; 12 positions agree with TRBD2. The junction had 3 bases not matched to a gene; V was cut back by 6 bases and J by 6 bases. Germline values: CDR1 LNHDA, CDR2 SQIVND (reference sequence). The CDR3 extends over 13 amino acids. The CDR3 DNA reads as TGTGCCAGTAGCCGACTAGCGGGAGTCGAGCAGTACTTC. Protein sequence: CASSRLAGVEQYF.

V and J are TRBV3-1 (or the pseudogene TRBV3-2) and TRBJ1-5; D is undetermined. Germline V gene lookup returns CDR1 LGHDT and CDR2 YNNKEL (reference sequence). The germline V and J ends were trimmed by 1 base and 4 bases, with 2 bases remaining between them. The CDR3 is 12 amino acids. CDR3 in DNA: TGTGCCAGCAGCCAAGCGAATCAGCCCCAGCATTTT. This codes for CASSQANQPQHF.

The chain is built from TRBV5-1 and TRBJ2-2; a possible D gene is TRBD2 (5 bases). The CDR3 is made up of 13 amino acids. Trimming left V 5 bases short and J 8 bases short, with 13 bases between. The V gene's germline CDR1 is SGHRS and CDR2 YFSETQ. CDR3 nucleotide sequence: TGCGCCAGCAGGGAACCTAGCTGGGGGGAGCTGTTTTTT. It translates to CASREPSWGELFF.

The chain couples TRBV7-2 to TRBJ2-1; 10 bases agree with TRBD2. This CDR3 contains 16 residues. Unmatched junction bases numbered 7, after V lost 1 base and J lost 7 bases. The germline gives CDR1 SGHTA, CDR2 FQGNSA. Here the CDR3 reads CASSLGLAGVENEQFF. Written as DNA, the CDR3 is TGTGCCAGCAGCTTAGGTCTAGCGGGAGTAGAGAATGAGCAGTTCTTC. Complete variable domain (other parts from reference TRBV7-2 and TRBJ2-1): GAGVSQSPSNKVTEKGKDVELRCDPISGHTALYWYRQSLGQGLEFLIYFQGNSAPDKSGLPSDRFSAERTGGSVSTLTIQRTQQEDSAVYLCASSLGLAGVENEQFFGPGTRLTVL.